Listed below are T cell receptor beta chains from one sample, sequenced in a study of T cell repertoires in cytomegalovirus infection. TCRdb reanalysed the reads using MiXCR and keeps one entry per CDR3 protein. The sample gives roughly 600,000 distinct CDR3 sequences, approximately 25% of which show up once; 6.5% to 10% is in the top ten. The specimen sequenced was CD8+ T cells from PBMCs. The receptors derive from a human donor in good health (CMV status not recorded). Some clones in this sample may be carry-over from other donors' samples. Each CDR3 is given with its conserved first and last residue. A D gene is named only where the DNA matches it firmly. Expanded clones get a size class; other rows say once, few or many, or leave the size out.

TRBV20-1	NA	TRBJ1-1	12	TRBD1	TGCAGTGCCGGCGACAGGGACACTGAAGCTTTCTTT	CSAGDRDTEAFF
TRBV5-1	NA	TRBJ2-5	18	TRBD1	TGCGCCAGCAGCATCGGACAGGGGGCTTTTTCGAACCAAGAGACCCAGTACTTC	CASSIGQGAFSNQETQYF
TRBV6-2/TRBV6-3	NA	TRBJ2-4	14	NA	TGTGCCAGCGGGCTCGGAGGCACCGGAAACATTCAGTACTTC	CASGLGGTGNIQYF
TRBV29-1	NA	TRBJ1-2	11	NA	TGCAGCGTTCCTACTAACTATGGCTACACCTTC	CSVPTNYGYTF
TRBV20-1	NA	TRBJ2-4	13	NA	TGCAGTGCCAGAGGGGATACTAAAAACATTCAGTACTTC	CSARGDTKNIQYF
TRBV10-1	few	TRBJ1-1	14	NA	TGCGCCAGCAGTGAGTCTATAGGGGCCACTGAAGCTTTCTTT	CASSESIGATEAFF
TRBV12-3/TRBV12-4	few	TRBJ2-2	13	TRBD1	TGTGCCAGCTGGGACAGGGGGGCCGGGGAGCTGTTTTTT	CASWDRGAGELFF
TRBV6-1	few	TRBJ2-1	15	NA	TGTGCCACGTTATGGGGGGCCGAAACCTACAATGAGCAGTTCTTC	CATLWGAETYNEQFF
TRBV6-2/TRBV6-3	few	TRBJ2-1	17	TRBD1	TGTGCCAGCAGTTATCCCCGGACAGGGGGCCTATACAATGAGCAGTTCTTC	CASSYPRTGGLYNEQFF
TRBV7-6	NA	TRBJ2-1	17	TRBD1	TGTGCCAGCGGCTACCCATTGGGGACAGGGGAATACAATGAGCAGTTCTTC	CASGYPLGTGEYNEQFF
TRBV10-3	NA	TRBJ2-1	15	NA	TGTGCCATCAGTGATTCCGGGACACTTTACAATGAGCAGTTCTTC	CAISDSGTLYNEQFF
TRBV10-3	many	TRBJ2-5	14	TRBD2	TGTGCCATCAGTGAGCCGGGACTAGCGGAGACCCAGTACTTC	CAISEPGLAETQYF
TRBV15	NA	TRBJ1-2	12	NA	TGTGCCACCCTCTCGGTCCCGGATGGCTACACCTTC	CATLSVPDGYTF
TRBV7-2	many	TRBJ2-3	19	TRBD2	TGTGCCAGCAGCTTAGCGCTAGCGGGGGGGCTTAGGAGCACAGATACGCAGTATTTT	CASSLALAGGLRSTDTQYF
TRBV6-6	NA	TRBJ2-7	15	NA	TGTGCCAGCAGTTACTCGATGACAGCCACCTACGAGCAGTACTTC	CASSYSMTATYEQYF
TRBV29-1	NA	TRBJ2-7	14	TRBD1	TGCAGCGTTGAGACAGGGAAGCCTTTCTACGAGCAGTACTTC	CSVETGKPFYEQYF
TRBV12-3/TRBV12-4	NA	TRBJ1-5	13	NA	TGTGCCAGCATCGGCGATAGCAATCAGCCCCAGCATTTT	CASIGDSNQPQHF
TRBV27	NA	TRBJ1-1	12	TRBD1	TGTGCCAGCAGCCCTAACAGGGGAGAAGCTTTCTTT	CASSPNRGEAFF
TRBV2	few	TRBJ1-1	13	TRBD1	TGTGCCAGCTCGGACAGGGTGAGGACTGAAGCTTTCTTT	CASSDRVRTEAFF
TRBV6-2/TRBV6-3	few	TRBJ2-2	16	NA	TGTGCCAGCAGTCCCAGCCAGGGCCGCCTGACCGGGGAGCTGTTTTTT	CASSPSQGRLTGELFF
TRBV6-1	NA	TRBJ2-3	16	NA	TGTGCCAGCAGTGCCCTGGGCCCCAATCCCGCAGATACGCAGTATTTT	CASSALGPNPADTQYF
TRBV14	NA	TRBJ1-5	14	NA	TGTGCCAGCAGCCAGGGTGGGCGCAATCAGCCCCAGCATTTT	CASSQGGRNQPQHF
TRBV27	few	TRBJ2-3	17	NA	TGTGCCAGCAGTTTAACCGGACTATCCGGGCCCACAGATACGCAGTATTTT	CASSLTGLSGPTDTQYF
TRBV10-3	NA	TRBJ2-5	14	NA	TGTGCCACAAAGGGGCAAGGCCTTCAAGAGACCCAGTACTTC	CATKGQGLQETQYF
TRBV28	many	TRBJ2-5	14	TRBD1	TGTGCCAGCAGTTTCACAGGGGGAAAAGAGACCCAGTACTTC	CASSFTGGKETQYF
TRBV7-2	many	TRBJ2-1	17	TRBD1	TGTGCCAGCAGCTTAGGCAGGACAGGGTACGGCGATGATGAGCAGTTCTTC	CASSLGRTGYGDDEQFF
TRBV6-6	few	TRBJ1-6	17	NA	TGTGCCAGCAGTTACTCGATAGGGACCATATCATCCTCACCCCTCCACTTT	CASSYSIGTISSSPLHF
TRBV7-6	many	TRBJ1-1	15	NA	TGTGCCAGCAGCTTAGAGGCAGATGGGGGCACTGAAGCTTTCTTT	CASSLEADGGTEAFF
TRBV6-5	many	TRBJ2-1	15	TRBD2	TGTGCCAGCAGTTACTGGGGGGGGACTAACAATGAGCAGTTCTTC	CASSYWGGTNNEQFF
TRBV7-6	many	TRBJ2-2	14	TRBD1	TGTGCCAGCAGCTTTGCAGGGGGCAGCGGGGAGCTGTTTTTT	CASSFAGGSGELFF
TRBV6-2/TRBV6-3	many	TRBJ2-1	16	NA	TGTGCCAGCAGTTACTTGCCGGGCCGTAAAAACAATGAGCAGTTCTTC	CASSYLPGRKNNEQFF
TRBV27	many	TRBJ2-1	13	TRBD2	TGTGCCAGCAGTCAAGCGGGGCACAATGAGCAGTTCTTC	CASSQAGHNEQFF
TRBV5-1	few	TRBJ2-2	17	NA	TGCGCCAGCAGCTTGGGAGACAGGACTCGAGACACCGGGGAGCTGTTTTTT	CASSLGDRTRDTGELFF
TRBV10-1	few	TRBJ2-2	13	NA	TGCGCCAGCAGTGATGGGCCCACCGGGGAGCTGTTTTTT	CASSDGPTGELFF
TRBV20-1	NA	TRBJ2-1	14	TRBD2	TGCAGTGCTAGAATGGGGGGGACTTTGGATGAGCAGTTCTTC	CSARMGGTLDEQFF
TRBV5-6	few	TRBJ2-3	15	NA	TGTGCCAGCAGCTTGGACCCGCAGGGCACAGATACGCAGTATTTT	CASSLDPQGTDTQYF
TRBV2	NA	TRBJ2-4	14	TRBD1	TGTGCCAGCAGTGGACAGGGTGCCAAAAACATTCAGTACTTC	CASSGQGAKNIQYF
TRBV13	NA	TRBJ2-1	13	NA	TGTGCCAGCAGCGCCCCGCGGACCGATGAGCAGTTCTTC	CASSAPRTDEQFF
TRBV28	few	TRBJ1-2	13	NA	TGTGCCAGCAGTTTATGGGGGTTGGATGGCTACACCTTC	CASSLWGLDGYTF
TRBV6-2/TRBV6-3	many	TRBJ2-3	15	TRBD1	TGTGCCAGCAGTCCAAGGGACAGGTCAGGAGATACGCAGTATTTT	CASSPRDRSGDTQYF
TRBV7-2	many	TRBJ2-1	11	NA	TGTGCCAGCAGCGGCTACAATGAGCAGTTCTTC	CASSGYNEQFF
TRBV10-2	few	TRBJ2-1	13	NA	TGCGCCAGCTTGGGGGGGGGCTGGAATGAGCAGTTCTTC	CASLGGGWNEQFF
TRBV5-6	NA	TRBJ1-2	16	NA	TGTGCCAGCAGCTTGGGAGCAGGGGCGCACCTTCGGGGCTACACCTTC	CASSLGAGAHLRGYTF
TRBV7-2	many	TRBJ2-2	14	NA	TGTGCCAGCAGCTTAGCGGGGTCAGCTGAGGAGCTGTTTTTT	CASSLAGSAEELFF
TRBV6-5	NA	TRBJ2-5	17	TRBD2	TGTGCCAGCAGTTACTCGTGGCCGGGGGGAATCCAAGAGACCCAGTACTTC	CASSYSWPGGIQETQYF
TRBV7-3	few	TRBJ2-3	15	NA	TGTGCCAGCAGCTTAACTAAGGGCAGGAGGGATACGCAGTATTTT	CASSLTKGRRDTQYF
TRBV2	NA	TRBJ1-2	13	TRBD1	TGTGCCAGCCCGGGACAGACCCTCTATGGCTACACCTTC	CASPGQTLYGYTF
TRBV5-5	NA	TRBJ2-7	15	NA	TGTGCCAGCAGCTGGGTAGGGGGACCCAACTACGAGCAGTACTTC	CASSWVGGPNYEQYF